This TCR beta chain was obtained from a study of shared clonotypes between healthy human individuals. Germline values: CDR1 LGHNA, CDR2 YNFKEQ. V shed 4 bases and J shed 3 bases, with 13 bases lying between them. The CDR3 consists of 14 residues. The naive CD8 population came from CD45RO-negative cells selected for CCR7, without terminally differentiated effector memory CD45RA+ cells. The donor population consisted of healthy HIV-negative adults with no recent acute infections or vaccinations. TCRdb keeps only in-frame clones here, not all; method: immunoSEQ multiplex PCR. The table lists 2 million to 2.5 million clones, more than 85% of them singletons.

The specimen was naive CD8+ T cells from PBMCs. The J gene is TRBJ2-7, the V gene TRBV4-2; unclear D gene. The sequence was obtained from a man aged 18-30 years in good health. Some clones in this sample may be carry-over from other donors' samples. The CDR3 DNA follows: TGTGCCAGCAGCCCGGGTGCCTCCCTCTACGAGCAGTACTTC. Its protein product is CASSPGASLYEQYF.